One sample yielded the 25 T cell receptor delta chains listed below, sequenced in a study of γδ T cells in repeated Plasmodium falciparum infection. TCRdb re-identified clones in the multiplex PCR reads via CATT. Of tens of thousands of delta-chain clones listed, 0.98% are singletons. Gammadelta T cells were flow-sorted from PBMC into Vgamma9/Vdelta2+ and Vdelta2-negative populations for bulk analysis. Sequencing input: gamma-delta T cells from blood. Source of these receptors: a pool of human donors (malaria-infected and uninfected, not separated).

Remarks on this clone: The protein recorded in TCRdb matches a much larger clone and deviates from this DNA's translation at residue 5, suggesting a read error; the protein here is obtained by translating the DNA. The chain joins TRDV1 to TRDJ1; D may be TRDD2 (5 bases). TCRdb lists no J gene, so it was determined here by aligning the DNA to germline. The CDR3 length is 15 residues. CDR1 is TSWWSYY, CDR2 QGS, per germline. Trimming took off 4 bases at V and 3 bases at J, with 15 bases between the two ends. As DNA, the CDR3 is TGTGCTCTTGGGGGACTACCCTTCTGCCCCGATAAACTCATCTTT. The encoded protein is CALGGLPFCPDKLIF.

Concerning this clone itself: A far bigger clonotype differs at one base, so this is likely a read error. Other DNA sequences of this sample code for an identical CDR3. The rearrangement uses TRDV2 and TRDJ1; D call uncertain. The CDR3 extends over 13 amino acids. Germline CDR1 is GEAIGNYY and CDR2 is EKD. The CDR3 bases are TGTGCCTGTGACACCGGACGACCCGATAAACTCATTTTT. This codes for CACDTGRPDKLIF.

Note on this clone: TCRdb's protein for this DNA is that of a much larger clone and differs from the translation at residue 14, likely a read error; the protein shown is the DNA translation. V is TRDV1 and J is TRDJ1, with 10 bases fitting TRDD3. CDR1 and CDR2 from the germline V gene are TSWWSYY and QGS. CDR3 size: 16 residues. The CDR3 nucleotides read TGTGCTTTAAGAACTGGGGGATTGGTGTACACCGATAAACACATCTTT. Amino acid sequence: CALRTGGLVYTDKHIF.

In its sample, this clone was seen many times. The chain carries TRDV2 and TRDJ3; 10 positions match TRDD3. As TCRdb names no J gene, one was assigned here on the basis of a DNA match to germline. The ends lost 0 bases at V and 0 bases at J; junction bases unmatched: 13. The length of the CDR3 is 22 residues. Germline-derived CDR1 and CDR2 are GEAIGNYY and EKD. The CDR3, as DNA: TGTGCCTGTGACACCGTGGGGGATACAATTGACTATAGCTCCTGGGACACCCGACAGATGTTTTTC. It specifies CACDTVGDTIDYSSWDTRQMFF.

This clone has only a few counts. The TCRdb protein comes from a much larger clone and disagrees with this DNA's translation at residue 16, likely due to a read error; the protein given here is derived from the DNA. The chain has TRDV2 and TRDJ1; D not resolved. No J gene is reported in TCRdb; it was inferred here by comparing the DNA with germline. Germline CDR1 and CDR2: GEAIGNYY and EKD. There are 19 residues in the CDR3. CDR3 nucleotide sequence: TGTGCCTGTGACGCCATAAGGGAACCCCTCCTCAACTTAACCGATAGACTCATCTTT. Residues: CACDAIREPLLNLTDRLIF.

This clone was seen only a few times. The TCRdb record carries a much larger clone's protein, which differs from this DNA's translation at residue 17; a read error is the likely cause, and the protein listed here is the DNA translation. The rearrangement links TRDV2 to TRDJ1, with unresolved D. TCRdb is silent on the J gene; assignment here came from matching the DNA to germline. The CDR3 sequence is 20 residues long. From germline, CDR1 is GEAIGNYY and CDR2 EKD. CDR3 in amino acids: CACDTVTVIDRGGHPDELIF. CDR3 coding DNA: TGTGCCTGTGACACCGTAACAGTTATTGACCGAGGCGGTCACCCCGATGAACTCATCTTT.

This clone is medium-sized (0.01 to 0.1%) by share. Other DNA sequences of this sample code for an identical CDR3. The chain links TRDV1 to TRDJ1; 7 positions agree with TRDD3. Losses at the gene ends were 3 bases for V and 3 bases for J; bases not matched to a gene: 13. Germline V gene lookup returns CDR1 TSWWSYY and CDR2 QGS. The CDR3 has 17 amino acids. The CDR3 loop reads CALGDPTRYGIPDKLIF. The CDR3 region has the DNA TGTGCTCTTGGGGATCCGACCCGCTACGGGATACCCGATAAACTCATCTTT.

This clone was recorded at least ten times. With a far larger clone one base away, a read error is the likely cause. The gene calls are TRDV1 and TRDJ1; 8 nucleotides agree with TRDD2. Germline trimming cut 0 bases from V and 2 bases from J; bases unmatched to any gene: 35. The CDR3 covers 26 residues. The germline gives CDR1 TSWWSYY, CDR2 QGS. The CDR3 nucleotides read TGTGCTCTTGGGGAACTAACCTTCCTAAATGCCTGGGGAGACAAATCGCCATCAAGGAGGACCGATAAACTCATCTTT. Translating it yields CALGELTFLNAWGDKSPSRRTDKLIF.

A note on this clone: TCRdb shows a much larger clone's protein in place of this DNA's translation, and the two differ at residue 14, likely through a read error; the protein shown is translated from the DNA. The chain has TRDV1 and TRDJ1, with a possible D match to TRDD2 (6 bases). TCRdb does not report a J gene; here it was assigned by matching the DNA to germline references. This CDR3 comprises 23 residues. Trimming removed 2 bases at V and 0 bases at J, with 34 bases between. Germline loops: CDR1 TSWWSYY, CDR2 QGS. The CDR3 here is CALGERRILRLREHDGYTDKLIF. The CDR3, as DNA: TGTGCTCTTGGGGAAAGGAGGATCCTACGTTTACGGGAGCACGACGGGTACACCGATAAACTCATCTTT.

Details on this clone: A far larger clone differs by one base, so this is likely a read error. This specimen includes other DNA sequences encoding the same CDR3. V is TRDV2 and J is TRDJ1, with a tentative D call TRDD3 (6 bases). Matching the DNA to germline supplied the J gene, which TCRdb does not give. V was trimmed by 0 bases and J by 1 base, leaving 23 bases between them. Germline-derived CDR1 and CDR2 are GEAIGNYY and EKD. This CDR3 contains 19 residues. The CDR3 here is CACDTLVKIPDTLTDKLIF. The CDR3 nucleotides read TGTGCCTGTGACACCTTAGTAAAGATACCGGATACACTCACCGATAAACTCATCTTT.

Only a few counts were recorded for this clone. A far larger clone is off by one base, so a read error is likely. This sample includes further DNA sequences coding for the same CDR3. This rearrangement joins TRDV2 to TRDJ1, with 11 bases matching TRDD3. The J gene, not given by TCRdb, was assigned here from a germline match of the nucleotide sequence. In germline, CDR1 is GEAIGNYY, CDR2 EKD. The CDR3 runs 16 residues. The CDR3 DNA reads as TGCGCCTGTGACAGACTGGGGGATATGTACACCGATAAACTCATCTTT. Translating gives CACDRLGDMYTDKLIF.

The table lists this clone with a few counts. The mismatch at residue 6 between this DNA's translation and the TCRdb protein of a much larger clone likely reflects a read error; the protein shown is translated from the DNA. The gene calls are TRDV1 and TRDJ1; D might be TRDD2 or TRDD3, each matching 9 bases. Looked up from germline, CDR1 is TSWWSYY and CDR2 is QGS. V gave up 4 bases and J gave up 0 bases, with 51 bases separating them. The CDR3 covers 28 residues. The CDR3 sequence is CALGATFLRAQVARNSWGIPPYTDKLIF. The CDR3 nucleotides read TGTGCTCTTGGGGCGACCTTCCTACGTGCACAAGTGGCTCGAAACTCCTGGGGGATCCCTCCGTACACCGATAAACTCATCTTT.

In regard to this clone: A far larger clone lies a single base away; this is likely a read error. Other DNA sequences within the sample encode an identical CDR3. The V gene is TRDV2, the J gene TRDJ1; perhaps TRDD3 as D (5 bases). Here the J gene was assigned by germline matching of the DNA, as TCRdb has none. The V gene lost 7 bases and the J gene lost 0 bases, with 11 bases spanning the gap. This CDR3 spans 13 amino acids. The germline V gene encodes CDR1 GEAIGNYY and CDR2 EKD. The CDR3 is CACGEAHTDKLIF. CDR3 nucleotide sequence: TGTGCCTGCGGGGAAGCCCACACCGATAAACTCATCTTT.

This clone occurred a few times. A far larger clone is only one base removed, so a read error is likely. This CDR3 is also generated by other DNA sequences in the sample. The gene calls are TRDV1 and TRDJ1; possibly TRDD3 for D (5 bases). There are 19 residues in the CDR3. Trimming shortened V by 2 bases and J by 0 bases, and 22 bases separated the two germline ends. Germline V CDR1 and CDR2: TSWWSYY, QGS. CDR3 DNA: TGTGCTCTTGGGGAAACGTGGGGCCCCTCAGGGAAGTACACCGATAAACTCATCTTT. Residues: CALGETWGPSGKYTDKLIF.

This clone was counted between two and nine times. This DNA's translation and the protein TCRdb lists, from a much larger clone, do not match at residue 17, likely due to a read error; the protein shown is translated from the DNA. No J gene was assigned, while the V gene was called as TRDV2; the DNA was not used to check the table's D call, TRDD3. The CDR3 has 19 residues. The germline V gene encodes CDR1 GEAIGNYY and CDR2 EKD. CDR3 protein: CACDTVSFTGGPYTDKPIF. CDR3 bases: TGTGCCTGTGACACCGTCTCTTTTACTGGGGGTCCGTACACCGATAAACCCATCTTT.

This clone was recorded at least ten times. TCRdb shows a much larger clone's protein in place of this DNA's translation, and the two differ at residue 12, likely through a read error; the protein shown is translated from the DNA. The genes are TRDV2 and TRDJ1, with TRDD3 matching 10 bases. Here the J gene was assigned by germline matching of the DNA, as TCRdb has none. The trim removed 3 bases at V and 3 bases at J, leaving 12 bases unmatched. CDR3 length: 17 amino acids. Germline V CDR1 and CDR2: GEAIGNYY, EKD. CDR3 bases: TGTGCCTGTGACCCTCTGGGGGATATCGGGTACGCCGATAAACTCATCTTT. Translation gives CACDPLGDIGYADKLIF.

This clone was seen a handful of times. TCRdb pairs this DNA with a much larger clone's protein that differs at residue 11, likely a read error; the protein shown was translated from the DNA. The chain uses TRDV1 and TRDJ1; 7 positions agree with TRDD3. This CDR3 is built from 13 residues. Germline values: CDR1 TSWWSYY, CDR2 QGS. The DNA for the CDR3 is TGTGCTCTTGGTAGGGGGATGGTCGATAAACCCATCTTT. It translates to CALGRGMVDKPIF.

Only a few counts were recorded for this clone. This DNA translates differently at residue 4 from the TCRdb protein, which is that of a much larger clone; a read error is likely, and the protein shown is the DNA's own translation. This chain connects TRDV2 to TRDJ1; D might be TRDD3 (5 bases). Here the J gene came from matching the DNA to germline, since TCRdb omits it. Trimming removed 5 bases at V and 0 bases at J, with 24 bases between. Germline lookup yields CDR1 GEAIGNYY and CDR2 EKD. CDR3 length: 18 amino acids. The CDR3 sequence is CACVAVLGVGSNTDKLIF. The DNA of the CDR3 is TGTGCCTGTGTCGCAGTTTTAGGTGTGGGATCGAACACCGATAAACTCATCTTT.

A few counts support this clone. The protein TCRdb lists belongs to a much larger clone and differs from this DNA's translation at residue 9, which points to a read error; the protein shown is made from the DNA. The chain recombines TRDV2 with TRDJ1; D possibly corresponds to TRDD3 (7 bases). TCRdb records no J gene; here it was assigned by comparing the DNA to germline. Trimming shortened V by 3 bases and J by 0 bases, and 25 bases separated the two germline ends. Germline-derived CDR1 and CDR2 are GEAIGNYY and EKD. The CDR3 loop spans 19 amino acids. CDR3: CACDLGLPKLGIYTDKLIF. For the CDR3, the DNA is TGTGCCTGTGACCTTGGCCTTCCCAAACTGGGGATCTACACCGATAAACTCATCTTT.

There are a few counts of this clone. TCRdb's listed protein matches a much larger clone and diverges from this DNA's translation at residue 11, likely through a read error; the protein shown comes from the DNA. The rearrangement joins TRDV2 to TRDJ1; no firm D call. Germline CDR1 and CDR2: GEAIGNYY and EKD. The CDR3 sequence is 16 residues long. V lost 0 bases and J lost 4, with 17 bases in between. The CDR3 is CACDTVERRYIDKLIF. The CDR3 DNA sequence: TGTGCCTGTGACACCGTTGAACGGAGGTACATCGATAAACTCATCTTT.

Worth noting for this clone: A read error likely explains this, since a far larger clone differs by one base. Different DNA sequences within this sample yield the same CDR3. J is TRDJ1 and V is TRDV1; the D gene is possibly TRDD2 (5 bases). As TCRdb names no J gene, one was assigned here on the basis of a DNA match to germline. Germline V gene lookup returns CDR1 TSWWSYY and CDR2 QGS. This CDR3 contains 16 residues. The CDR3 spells CALGELSFFYTDKLIF. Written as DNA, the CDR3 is TGTGCTCTTGGTGAACTCTCCTTCTTCTACACCGATAAACTCATCTTT.

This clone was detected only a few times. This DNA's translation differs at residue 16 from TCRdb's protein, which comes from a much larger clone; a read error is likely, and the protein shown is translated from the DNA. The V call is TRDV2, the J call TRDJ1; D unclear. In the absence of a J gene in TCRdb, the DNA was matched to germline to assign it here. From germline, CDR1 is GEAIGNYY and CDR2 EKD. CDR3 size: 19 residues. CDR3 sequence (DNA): TGTGCCTGTGTGGGCACTTGGAAAGGAATCTCACTCCACACCGATAGACTCATCTTT. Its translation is CACVGTWKGISLHTDRLIF.

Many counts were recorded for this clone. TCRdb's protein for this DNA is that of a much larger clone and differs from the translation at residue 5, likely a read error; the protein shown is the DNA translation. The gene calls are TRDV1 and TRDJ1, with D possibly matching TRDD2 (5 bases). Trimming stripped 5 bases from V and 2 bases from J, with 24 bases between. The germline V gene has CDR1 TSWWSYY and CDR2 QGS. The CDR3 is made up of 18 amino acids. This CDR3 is CALGYFPPFPGRTDKLIF. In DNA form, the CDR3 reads TGTGCTCTTGGGTACTTTCCACCGTTTCCTGGTCGAACCGATAAACTCATCTTT.

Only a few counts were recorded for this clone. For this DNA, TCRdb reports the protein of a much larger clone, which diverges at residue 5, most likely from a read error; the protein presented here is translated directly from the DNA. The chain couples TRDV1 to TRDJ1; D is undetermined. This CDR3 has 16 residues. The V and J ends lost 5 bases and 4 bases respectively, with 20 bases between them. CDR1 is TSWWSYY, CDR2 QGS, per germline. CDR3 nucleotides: TGTGCTCTTGGGCGGCCTTGGGCGCGGAGGAACGATAAACTCATCTTT. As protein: CALGRPWARRNDKLIF.

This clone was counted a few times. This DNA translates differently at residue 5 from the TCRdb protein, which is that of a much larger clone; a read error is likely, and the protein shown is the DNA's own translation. In DNA form, the CDR3 reads TGTGCTTATAGGGCTACTTCCTTTCGCCGTACTGGGGGACGAACCGATAAACTCATCTTT. The encoded protein is CAYRATSFRRTGGRTDKLIF. This sequence joins TRAV38-2/DV8 and TRDJ1, with TRDD3 identical over 9 bases. The V segment lost 4 bases and the J segment 2 bases; nucleotides outside the gene matches: 21. Per the germline V gene, CDR1 is TSESDYY and CDR2 is QEAYKQQN. The CDR3 spans 20 residues.